This T cell receptor beta chain was profiled in a study of metastatic and nonmetastatic thyroid tumors (dated by TCRdb to the early 2020s). As for the study more broadly: Repertoires from peripheral blood and from tumor or nodule tissue samples of malignant and benign thyroid patients were compared.

A note on this clone: Its recognized antigen is unknown. No much larger clone exists at a distance of one base, and base qualities are not known.

What the research found in general, with its limitations: In both blood and tumor samples, malignant tumors were reported to have significantly higher TCR beta diversity than benign nodules.

Sequences SNHLY (CDR1) and FYNNEI (CDR2) are obtained from the germline V gene. The CDR3 measures 12 amino acids from cysteine to phenylalanine. Just CDR3 DNA is preserved here, 36 bases in frame from base 1. Relative to germline, V is 8 bases shorter and J is 5 bases shorter, with 12 bases between their ends. Before undergoing thyroid surgery, none of the patients had been given any kind of treatment. Using T-cell receptor beta sequencing, the study looked back at clinical samples from patients collected from about 2011 to 2018. Library preparation was by PCR. The run used an Illumina HiSeq 4000. High-throughput sequencing was used to profile the CDR3 region of the TCR beta-chain in every patient. Concerning the study's data processing: Drawing on CDR3 differences between clinicopathological groups, the researchers built a classifier meant to tell apart patients with distant-metastatic papillary thyroid cancer. The Shannon index was used to assess repertoire diversity, and the Morisita-Horn index was used to assess tumor-blood repertoire similarity. TCRdb cleaned the public reads at Q25 with fastp, built clones with MiXCR and kept in-frame beta chains. The V and J calls and clone size come from TCRdb's table, not from the authors' own analysis. The sample has tens of thousands of clones on record, around 21% of them singletons. Of the sample, 25% to 30% falls within the top ten clones.

The sequenced material came from blood. The V and J genes are TRBV2 and TRBJ1-2; the D gene cannot be named for sure. This TCR derives from a female donor with papillary thyroid cancer or a benign thyroid nodule (not recorded which). Some clones in this sample may be carry-over from other donors' samples. The CDR3 reads CASRSEIYGYTF. The DNA sequence is TGTGCCAGCCGTTCCGAGATTTATGGCTACACCTTC.